This TCR beta chain was documented in a study of cytomegalovirus exposure and HLA in healthy donors. Study-wide findings and caveats: Versus the roughly 700-donor mean, an Asian-associated ancestry cluster reportedly showed fewer N-insertions in a later analysis. Specific recognition of CMV antigens was confirmed in vitro for a few chains (all CMV-associated).

Only one count was recorded for this clone. What it recognizes is unknown. PCR primers comprised 60 Vbeta and 13 Jbeta primers. Method: immunoSEQ multiplex PCR; TCRdb's copy keeps in-frame clones and lacks some. The sample includes 220,000 or so clones, around 86% of them seen just once. The sequenced sample was PBMCs. This TCR derives from a middle-aged woman in good health and CMV-seronegative.

In nucleotides, the CDR3 is TGCAGCGTTGGGGGCGGGGGGTACAATGAGCAGTTCTTC. Translating it yields CSVGGGGYNEQFF. The rearrangement uses TRBV29-1 and TRBJ2-1; TRBD2 matches at 8 bases. J lost 4 bases, V lost 4 bases, and 3 bases had no gene match. This CDR3 contains 13 residues. From germline, CDR1 is SQVTM and CDR2 ANQGSEA.